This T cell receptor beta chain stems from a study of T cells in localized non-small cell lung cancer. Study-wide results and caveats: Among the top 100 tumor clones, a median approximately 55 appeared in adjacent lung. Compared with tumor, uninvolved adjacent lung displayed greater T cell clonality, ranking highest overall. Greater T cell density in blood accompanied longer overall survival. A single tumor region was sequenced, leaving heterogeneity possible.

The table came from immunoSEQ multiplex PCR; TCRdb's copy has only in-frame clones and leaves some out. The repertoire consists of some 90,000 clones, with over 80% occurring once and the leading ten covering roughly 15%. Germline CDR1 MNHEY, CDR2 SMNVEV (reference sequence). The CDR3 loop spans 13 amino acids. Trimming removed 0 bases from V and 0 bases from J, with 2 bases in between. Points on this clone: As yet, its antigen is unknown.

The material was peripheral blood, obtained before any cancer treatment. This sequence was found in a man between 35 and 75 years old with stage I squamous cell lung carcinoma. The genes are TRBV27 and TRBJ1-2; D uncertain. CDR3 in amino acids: CASSLSANYGYTF. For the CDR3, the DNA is TGTGCCAGCAGTTTATCAGCTAACTATGGCTACACCTTC.